These T cell receptor beta chains were read from a single sample in a study of response to subunit inactivated influenza vaccine. TCRdb redid the calling of the RT-PCR reads with MiXCR, one entry per CDR3 protein. The sample has 530,000 or so distinct CDR3 sequences, 14% seen once. Material: PBMCs from blood, obtained roughly 12 days after vaccination. Receptor source: a man aged 50-60 years who received an inactivated influenza vaccine. Each CDR3 is given with its conserved first and last residue. Each record gives: CDR3 protein, CDR3 DNA, D gene, J gene, V gene, clone size. A D gene is named only where the DNA matches it firmly. Size is omitted from some rows. Given values are once, few, many or a class for expanded clones.

CAKWVGRTDTQYF,TGCGCAAAGTGGGTCGGGAGGACAGATACGCAGTATTTT,TRBD2,TRBJ2-3,TRBV20-1,-
CASNLLAGVGNEQFF,TGTGCCAGCAACCTACTAGCGGGGGTAGGGAATGAGCAGTTCTTC,TRBD2,TRBJ2-1,TRBV2,-
CASRQGGTLTKNIQYF,TGTGCCAGCAGGCAAGGGGGGACCCTAACCAAAAACATTCAGTACTTC,-,TRBJ2-4,TRBV2,few
CSAPGQGGDTQYF,TGCAGTGCCCCAGGACAGGGAGGAGATACGCAGTATTTT,TRBD1,TRBJ2-3,TRBV20-1,-
CSVVPGKETQYF,TGCAGCGTTGTCCCAGGGAAAGAGACCCAGTACTTC,-,TRBJ2-5,TRBV29-1,many
CASSLKGVHEQFF,TGTGCCAGCAGTTTAAAGGGGGTCCATGAGCAGTTCTTC,-,TRBJ2-1,TRBV12-3/TRBV12-4,many
CASRRSSGSSYNEQFF,TGCGCCAGCAGACGTTCTAGCGGAAGCTCCTACAATGAGCAGTTCTTC,TRBD2,TRBJ2-1,TRBV5-1,many
CASSDRVYTGELFF,TGCGCCAGCAGCGACAGGGTGTACACCGGGGAGCTGTTTTTT,TRBD1,TRBJ2-2,TRBV4-3,many
CASSPQPGWRQPQHF,TGTGCCAGTAGTCCTCAACCCGGGTGGCGGCAGCCCCAGCATTTT,-,TRBJ1-5,TRBV19,-
CASSFQGGRETQYF,TGTGCCAGCAGTTTCCAGGGCGGGAGAGAGACCCAGTACTTC,TRBD2,TRBJ2-5,TRBV12-3/TRBV12-4,-
CASSYSSFANTGELFF,TGTGCCAGCAGTTACTCTAGCTTCGCGAACACCGGGGAGCTGTTTTTT,-,TRBJ2-2,TRBV6-2/TRBV6-3,few
CASRIRTGSDEQFF,TGTGCCAGCAGGATCCGGACAGGTAGCGATGAGCAGTTCTTC,TRBD1,TRBJ2-1,TRBV10-3,-
CASSLRTGTGDSPLHF,TGTGCCAGCAGCTTAAGGACCGGGACAGGCGATTCACCCCTCCACTTT,TRBD1,TRBJ1-6,TRBV7-9,-
CASSHNSYEQYF,TGTGCCAGCAGCCACAACTCCTACGAGCAGTACTTC,-,TRBJ2-7,TRBV7-2,many
CASSLRHTTNEKLFF,TGCGCCAGCAGCCTACGACATACAACTAATGAAAAACTGTTTTTT,-,TRBJ1-4,TRBV4-3,-
CASSLASAGGPRNEQFF,TGTGCCAGCAGCTTAGCGTCCGCGGGAGGGCCTAGGAATGAGCAGTTCTTC,TRBD2,TRBJ2-1,TRBV7-2,few
CASSRDSSLAARELFF,TGTGCCAGCAGTCGCGACTCCTCTTTAGCCGCCAGGGAGCTGTTTTTT,-,TRBJ2-2,TRBV7-2,-
CAWSSGTGSYEQYF,TGTGCCTGGAGTTCCGGGACAGGGTCATACGAGCAGTACTTC,TRBD1,TRBJ2-7,TRBV30,few
CASITSGGSFSGELFF,TGTGCCAGCATCACATCCGGGGGTTCCTTCTCCGGGGAGCTGTTTTTT,-,TRBJ2-2,TRBV28,few
CASSYWGLAKNEQYF,TGTGCCAGCAGTTACTGGGGACTAGCTAAGAACGAGCAGTACTTC,TRBD2,TRBJ2-7,TRBV6-5,-
CASSSGTPDQPQHF,TGTGCCAGCAGTTCCGGGACTCCCGATCAGCCCCAGCATTTT,-,TRBJ1-5,TRBV6-5,many
CASTPVTARSYNDQFF,TGTGCCAGCACCCCCGTGACAGCTCGCTCCTACAATGACCAGTTCTTC,-,TRBJ2-1,TRBV6-1,-
CASSLGGTGIQRQFF,TGCGCCAGCAGCTTGGGAGGGACAGGTATACAACGGCAGTTCTTC,TRBD1,TRBJ2-1,TRBV5-1,few
CASSSRPRFQSETKSSYEQYF,TGTGCCAGCAGTTCTCGCCCACGATTTCAGTCTGAGACGAAGAGCTCCTACGAGCAGTACTTC,-,TRBJ2-7,TRBV6-2/TRBV6-3,medium-sized
CARSLLAGVIEQYF,TGTGCCAGAAGTTTACTAGCGGGAGTTATCGAGCAGTACTTC,TRBD2,TRBJ2-7,TRBV27,-
CASSLVLPVRTDTQYF,TGTGCCAGCAGTTTAGTACTACCCGTACGCACAGATACGCAGTATTTT,-,TRBJ2-3,TRBV12-3/TRBV12-4,-
CASSQEWEGLEQYF,TGCGCCAGCAGCCAAGAGTGGGAGGGATTGGAGCAGTACTTC,TRBD2,TRBJ2-7,TRBV4-3,few